The TCR beta chain described here comes from a study of cytomegalovirus exposure and HLA in healthy donors. Study-level points and caveats: It was reportedly the case that the classifier diagnosed cytomegalovirus status with high specificity and sensitivity. On later analysis, the bulk of CMV-associated TCR beta chains appeared to be HLA-restricted.

PCR was performed using 60 Vbeta and 13 Jbeta primers. TCRdb keeps only in-frame clones here, not all; method: immunoSEQ multiplex PCR. Of about 190,000 clones listed, about an eighth are singletons. Points on this clone: Its matching antigen is unknown.

Trimming took 6 bases from V and 3 from J; bases not matched to a gene: 12. CDR1 SGHNT and CDR2 YYREEE come from the germline V gene (reference sequence). This CDR3 spans 16 amino acids. This sequence joins TRBV5-4 and TRBJ2-1; 7 positions match TRBD1. Sample: PBMCs. The receptor's source is a man in his forties or fifties in good health and CMV-seropositive. Written as DNA, the CDR3 is TGTGCCAGCACCGATGACTGGACAGGACGCTACAATGAGCAGTTCTTC. It codes for CASTDDWTGRYNEQFF.